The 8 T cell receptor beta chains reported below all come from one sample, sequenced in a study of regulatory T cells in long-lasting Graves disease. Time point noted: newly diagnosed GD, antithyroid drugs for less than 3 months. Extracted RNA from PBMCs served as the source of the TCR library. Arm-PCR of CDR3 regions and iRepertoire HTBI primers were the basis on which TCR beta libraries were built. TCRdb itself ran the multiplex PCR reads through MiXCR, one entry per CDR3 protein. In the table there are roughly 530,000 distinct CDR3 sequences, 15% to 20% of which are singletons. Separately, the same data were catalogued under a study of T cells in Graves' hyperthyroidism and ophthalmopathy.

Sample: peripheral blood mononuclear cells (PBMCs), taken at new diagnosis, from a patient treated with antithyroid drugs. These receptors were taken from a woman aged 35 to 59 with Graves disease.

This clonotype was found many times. The CDR3 protein is CASSLGWGSSYEQYF. In DNA form, the CDR3 reads TGTGCCAGCAGCTTGGGGTGGGGGAGCTCCTACGAGCAGTACTTC. This chain joins TRBV11-2 and TRBJ2-7; TRBD1 or TRBD2 may be the D gene (5 bases each). Trimming removed 3 bases at V and 0 bases at J, with 12 bases between. The CDR3 consists of 15 residues. Germline assignment: CDR1 SGHAT and CDR2 FQNNGV.

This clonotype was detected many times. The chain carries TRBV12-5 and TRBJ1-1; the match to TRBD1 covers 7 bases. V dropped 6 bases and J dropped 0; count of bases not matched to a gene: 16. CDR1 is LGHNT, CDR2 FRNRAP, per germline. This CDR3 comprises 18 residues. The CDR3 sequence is CASGLDRVIRRMNTEAFF. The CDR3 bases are TGTGCTAGTGGACTCGACAGGGTGATACGGAGGATGAACACTGAAGCTTTCTTT.

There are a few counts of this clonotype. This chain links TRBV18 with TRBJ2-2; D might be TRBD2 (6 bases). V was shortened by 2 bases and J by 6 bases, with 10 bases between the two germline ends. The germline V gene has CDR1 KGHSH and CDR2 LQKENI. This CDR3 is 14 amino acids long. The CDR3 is CASSPRDSPGELFF. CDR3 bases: TGTGCCAGCTCACCAAGGGACTCTCCCGGGGAGCTGTTTTTT.

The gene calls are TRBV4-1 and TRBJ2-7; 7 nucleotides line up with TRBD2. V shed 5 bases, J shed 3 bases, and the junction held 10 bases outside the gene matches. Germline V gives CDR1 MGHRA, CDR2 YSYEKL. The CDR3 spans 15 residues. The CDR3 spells CASSSQAGPHYEQYF. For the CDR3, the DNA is TGCGCCAGCAGCTCACAAGCGGGGCCACACTACGAGCAGTACTTC.

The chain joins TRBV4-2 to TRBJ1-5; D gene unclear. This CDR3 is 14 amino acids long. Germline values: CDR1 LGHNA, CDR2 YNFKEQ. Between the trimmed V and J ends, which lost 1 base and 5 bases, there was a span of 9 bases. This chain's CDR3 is CASSQVQPHQPQHF. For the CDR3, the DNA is TGTGCCAGCAGCCAAGTTCAGCCACATCAGCCCCAGCATTTT.

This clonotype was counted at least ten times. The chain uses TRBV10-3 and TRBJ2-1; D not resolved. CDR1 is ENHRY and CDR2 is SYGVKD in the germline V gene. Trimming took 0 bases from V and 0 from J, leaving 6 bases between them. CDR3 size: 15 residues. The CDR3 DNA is TGTGCCATCAGTGAGTCTTTGGGCTCCTACAATGAGCAGTTCTTC. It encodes CAISESLGSYNEQFF.

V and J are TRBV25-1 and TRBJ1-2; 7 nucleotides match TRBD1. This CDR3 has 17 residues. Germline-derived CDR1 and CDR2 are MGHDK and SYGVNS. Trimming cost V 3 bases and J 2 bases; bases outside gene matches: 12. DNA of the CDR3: TGTGCCAGCAGTGACATTGCGACAGGGTCTAGAAACTATGGCTACACCTTC. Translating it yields CASSDIATGSRNYGYTF.

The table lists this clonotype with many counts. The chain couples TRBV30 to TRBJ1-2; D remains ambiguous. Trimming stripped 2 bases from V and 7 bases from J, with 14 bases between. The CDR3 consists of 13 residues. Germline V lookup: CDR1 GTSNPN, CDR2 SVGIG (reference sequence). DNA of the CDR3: TGTGCCTGGAGTTACGGTTATTCCGGTGGCTACACCTTC. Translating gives CAWSYGYSGGYTF.